This record looks at one TCR beta chain sequence and its context. The data were obtained in a study of blood T cell repertoires in COVID-19. Overall study: Italy, Spain and the United States were the sources of the convalescent and acute COVID-19 samples. PBMCs, B-cell-depleted T cells, or T cells provided the cDNA or gDNA that made up the material.

This CDR3 contains 14 residues. The germline V gene encodes CDR1 LNHDA and CDR2 SQIVND (reference sequence). V was cut by 2 bases and J by 4 bases, with 8 bases left in between. The authors' processing: Reference gene primer amplification in the assay estimated nucleated cell counts. Here immunoSEQ multiplex PCR was the method, and the copy in TCRdb shows in-frame clones only, minus some. The DNA gave D and trimming, while V, J and clone size come from that table. The sample holds roughly 150,000 clones, 83% seen once. The J gene is TRBJ1-4, the V gene TRBV19; D possibly corresponds to TRBD1 (5 bases). The sequenced material came from peripheral blood. The clonotype comes from a woman aged 80 or older with acute or convalescent COVID-19. CDR3 in DNA: TGTGCCAGTAGTATACAGGGAATTAATGAAAAACTGTTTTTT. Amino acids: CASSIQGINEKLFF.